This note documents a single T cell receptor (beta chain) sequence. Participants' own reports of clinical history determined their cohort assignment. Cohort 3 donors were reported recovered after two negative PCRs, clearance, or symptom resolution. The V end lost 3 bases, the J end lost 5 bases, and 11 bases lay between the germline ends. CDR1 LNHDA and CDR2 SQIVND come from the germline V gene (reference sequence). This CDR3 is 14 amino acids long. Methods used by the authors: Amplification of reference gene primers provided the estimated nucleated cell counts. TCRdb keeps only in-frame clones here, not all; method: immunoSEQ multiplex PCR. The V and J calls and clone size are taken from that table; D and trimming were inferred from the DNA. The sample has about 300,000 clones, 70% to 90% seen once. This entry is derived from a study of blood T cell repertoires in COVID-19. For the study at large: Sites in the United States, Italy and Spain provided acute and convalescent COVID-19 samples.

Sequencing was carried out using PBMCs or T cells enriched from blood (not recorded which). The rearrangement uses TRBV19 and TRBJ1-5; possible D gene TRBD1, 6 bases. The clonotype comes from a woman aged 25 to 39 who had recovered from COVID-19. The CDR3 DNA follows: TGTGCCAGTAGTATCGTCAGGGGTGATCAGCCCCAGCATTTT. Translating gives CASSIVRGDQPQHF.